This T cell receptor (beta chain) originates from a study of tissue T cells after allogeneic stem cell transplantation. V lost 1 base and J lost 0, with 19 bases in between. CDR1 is LGHNA, CDR2 YNFKEQ, per germline. The CDR3 has 19 residues. Repertoires were generated with immunoSEQ multiplex PCR, while TCRdb's copy carries only in-frame clones and drops some. There are roughly 42,000 clones in the sample; roughly 89% occur only once, and roughly 3.8% lies in the top ten. J is TRBJ2-4 and V is TRBV4-2; D could derive from TRBD1 or TRBD2 (6 bases each). The material was blood, obtained before transplantation. The receptor was derived from a woman aged 40-75 years who later had graft-versus-host disease after an allogeneic stem cell transplant. CDR3 DNA: TGTGCCAGCAGCCAAGGGGGGGTGGGGGCCCTACGAGCCAAAAACATTCAGTACTTC. It yields the protein CASSQGGVGALRAKNIQYF.